These 21 T cell receptor beta chains were sequenced from one sample in a study of blood T cells in healthy people across ages (dated by TCRdb to about 2015). The library was produced with 5' RACE. Sequenced using an Illumina HiSeq 2500. A second 7 to 11 cycle PCR used a sample-barcoded 5' primer and a J-beta primer mix. The public reads were quality trimmed at Q25 with fastp and then assembled into clones with MiXCR by TCRdb, keeping productive beta chains. Each entry is one CDR3 protein sequence, shown with its most common DNA and genes. Recorded for this sample are roughly 1.5 million distinct CDR3 sequences; roughly 43% of them occurred a single time. The biggest ten clones account for approximately 4% of the sample. Input material: blood. The receptors originated from a woman in her late teens or twenties in good health.

This clonotype has more than one count but fewer than ten. The V and J genes are TRBV9 and TRBJ2-3; TRBD2 matches at 10 bases. This CDR3 region has 16 residues. In germline, CDR1 is SGDLS, CDR2 YYNGEE. The trim removed 3 bases at V and 2 bases at J, leaving 6 bases unmatched. The CDR3 sequence is CASSARGTSATDTQYF. The CDR3, as DNA: TGTGCCAGCAGCGCTAGGGGGACTAGCGCCACAGATACGCAGTATTTT.

V gene TRBV4-3 combines with J gene TRBJ2-1, with 11 bases that match TRBD2. V trimming: 1 base; J trimming: 6 bases; junction bases outside the gene matches: 8. The CDR3 runs 17 residues. The germline V gene encodes CDR1 LGHNA and CDR2 YSLEER. The CDR3 spells CASSQALGSGRGNEQFF. The CDR3 nucleotides are TGCGCCAGCAGCCAAGCCCTGGGTAGCGGGAGGGGCAATGAGCAGTTCTTC.

The chain carries TRBV29-1 and TRBJ1-1, with D possibly TRBD1 on 5 matching bases. Germline CDR1 SQVTM, CDR2 ANQGSEA. The CDR3 has 11 amino acids. The V end was cut by 7 bases, the J end by 8 bases, with 14 bases between. The CDR3 region is CSGLGVSEAFF. For the CDR3, the DNA is TGCAGCGGACTAGGGGTCTCCGAAGCTTTCTTT.

The chain joins TRBV4-2 to TRBJ2-6, with D possibly being TRBD1 or TRBD2 (5 bases each). V was pared by 7 bases and J by 0 bases, with 16 bases between. CDR3 length: 17 amino acids. The germline gives CDR1 LGHNA, CDR2 YNFKEQ. This CDR3 reads CASTPGRFISGANVLTF. DNA for the CDR3: TGTGCCAGCACACCGGGACGGTTCATCTCTGGGGCCAACGTCCTGACTTTC.

This rearrangement joins TRBV2 to TRBJ2-2; no reliable D call. The V and J ends lost 8 bases and 10 bases respectively, with 17 bases between them. Germline V gene data show CDR1 as SNHLY and CDR2 as FYNNEI. CDR3 length equals 13 residues. CDR3 in amino acids: CASATIFGEELFF. The CDR3 DNA sequence: TGTGCCAGCGCTACGATTTTCGGCGAGGAGCTGTTTTTT.

About this clonotype: The conserved phenylalanine or tryptophan is not found at the CDR3 terminus, so this likely reflects a read error. The genes are TRBV7-6 and TRBJ2-4; the D gene is possibly TRBD1 (6 bases). The better agreement between TRBJ2-7 and the DNA end casts doubt on the J call. The CDR3 contains 12 residues. The germline V gene has CDR1 SGHVS and CDR2 FNYEAQ. CDR3 in DNA: TGTGCCAGCAGCTTAACAGGGTACGAGCAGTACTCC. Its protein product is CASSLTGYEQYS.

The chain joins TRBV29-1 to TRBJ1-2; TRBD1 might be the D (5 bases). V lost 4 bases, J lost 8 bases, and 11 bases lay in between. The CDR3 has 11 residues. Per the germline V gene, CDR1 is SQVTM and CDR2 is ANQGSEA. The CDR3 reads CSVGQGGGYTF. DNA for the CDR3: TGCAGCGTTGGCCAGGGAGGGGGCTACACCTTC.

This clonotype was observed many times. The chain recombines TRBV12-3 or TRBV12-4 with TRBJ2-1; D is ambiguous. This CDR3 region has 12 residues. Trimming shortened V by 1 base and J by 14 bases, and 12 bases separated the two germline ends. This chain's CDR3 is CASSLEGISEFF. In nucleotides, the CDR3 is TGTGCCAGCAGTTTAGAGGGAATATCGGAGTTCTTC.

The rearrangement links TRBV20-1 to TRBJ1-4, with D hard to call. In germline, CDR1 is DFQATT, CDR2 SNEGSKA (reference sequence). There are 16 residues in the CDR3. Between the trimmed V and J ends, which lost 0 bases and 7 bases, there was a span of 18 bases. CDR3: CSARDLDWAGGEKLFF. CDR3 nucleotides: TGCAGTGCTAGAGATCTGGATTGGGCAGGAGGTGAAAAACTGTTTTTT.

The CDR3 is CASSVWTGSEQYF. As DNA, the CDR3 is TGCGCCAGCAGCGTGTGGACAGGGTCCGAGCAGTACTTC. V usage is TRBV5-1 and J usage is TRBJ2-7, with 8 bases identical to TRBD1. V dropped 4 bases and J dropped 6; count of bases not matched to a gene: 6. The CDR3 extends over 13 amino acids. CDR1 SGHRS and CDR2 YFSETQ come from the germline V gene.

The V and J genes are TRBV3-1 and TRBJ2-7; TRBD1 is a possible D gene (6 bases). This CDR3 has 12 amino acids. Trimming left V 1 base short and J 12 bases short, with 13 bases between. Per the germline V gene, CDR1 is LGHDT and CDR2 is YNNKEL (reference sequence). DNA for the CDR3: TGTGCCAGCAGCCAAGTGGAGCAGGGGTTGTACTTC. Protein product: CASSQVEQGLYF.

This clonotype occurred many times. The J gene is TRBJ1-5, the V gene TRBV6-6; perhaps TRBD1 as D (5 bases). CDR3 length: 13 amino acids. Germline lookup yields CDR1 MNHNY and CDR2 SVGAGI (reference sequence). Trimming took off 2 bases at V and 4 bases at J, with 6 bases between the two ends. CDR3 loop: CASSYDRNQPQHF. The CDR3 DNA reads as TGTGCCAGCAGTTACGACAGAAATCAGCCCCAGCATTTT.

The genes are TRBV7-6 and TRBJ2-7; D may be TRBD2 (5 bases). The end of the DNA aligns better with TRBJ2-5, so the J call may be wrong. This CDR3 has 14 residues. CDR1 and CDR2 from the germline V gene are SGHVS and FNYEAQ. CDR3 amino acids: CASSLTRGRETQYF. CDR3 sequence (DNA): TGTGCCAGCAGCTTAACCCGAGGGCGGGAGACCCAGTACTTC.

The V and J genes are TRBV6-2 or TRBV6-3 and TRBJ1-1; 8 positions agree with TRBD1. The CDR3 loop spans 15 amino acids. The J segment lost 6 bases and the V segment lost 5 bases, leaving 11 bases of the junction unmatched. The V gene's germline CDR1 is MNHEY and CDR2 SVGEGT. Written as DNA, the CDR3 is TGTGCCAGCAGTCGACAGGGGATTCTCTCCCCTGAAGCTTTCTTT. The encoded protein is CASSRQGILSPEAFF.

This clonotype was counted at least ten times. This sequence joins TRBV5-1 and TRBJ1-2; 7 bases fit TRBD1. This CDR3 has 14 residues. Germline CDR1 reads SGHRS; CDR2 reads YFSETQ. Trimming removed 4 bases from V and 8 bases from J; junction bases left unmatched: 11. CDR3 DNA sequence: TGCGCCAGCAGCCGCGGGACACAGGGGAACGGCTACACCTTC. Translation gives CASSRGTQGNGYTF.

Concerning this clonotype itself: Its ends do not fully match the called genes, so a read error is possible. This rearrangement joins TRBV9 to TRBJ1-6, with TRBD1 as a possible D gene (5 bases). Germline CDR1 and CDR2: SGDLS and YYNGEE. This CDR3 is built from 16 residues. The chain's CDR3 is CANSEPGRTNNSPLHF. CDR3 coding DNA: TGTGCCAACAGCGAGCCGGGACGGACCAATAATTCACCCCTCCACTTT.

The rearrangement joins TRBV12-3 or TRBV12-4 to TRBJ2-5; possibly TRBD2 for D (5 bases). Near its end, the DNA agrees better with TRBJ2-7, so the J call may be wrong. The CDR3 sequence is 13 residues long. This CDR3 is CASSLLEGSEQYF. CDR3 DNA: TGTGCCAGCAGTTTACTCGAGGGCAGCGAGCAGTACTTC.

The chain links TRBV7-2 to TRBJ2-7, with TRBD2 matching 7 bases. V was clipped by 0 bases and J by 2 bases; unmatched bases: 4. This CDR3 contains 15 residues. Per the germline V gene, CDR1 is SGHTA and CDR2 is FQGNSA. CDR3 sequence reads: CASSLAGGWTYEQYF. CDR3 sequence (DNA): TGTGCCAGCAGCTTAGCCGGGGGGTGGACCTACGAGCAGTACTTC.

CDR3 sequence reads: CASSVPLAGAYNEQFF. CDR3 sequence (DNA): TGTGCCAGCAGTGTTCCACTAGCGGGGGCCTACAATGAGCAGTTCTTC. This sequence joins TRBV6-2 or TRBV6-3 and TRBJ2-1; 11 nucleotides line up with TRBD2. CDR1 MNHEY and CDR2 SVGEGT come from the germline V gene. The CDR3 extends over 16 amino acids. Trimming at V came to 5 bases and at J to 2 bases, leaving 5 bases not matched to a gene.

Only a few counts were recorded for this clonotype. J is TRBJ2-3 and V is TRBV24-1, with D perhaps TRBD1 (5 bases). Trimming took 5 bases from V and 0 from J, leaving 8 bases between them. The CDR3 is 14 residues long. Per germline, CDR1 KGHDR and CDR2 SFDVKD. DNA of the CDR3: TGTGCCACCAGTGCCCCAGGGAGCACAGATACGCAGTATTTT. Translating it yields CATSAPGSTDTQYF.

This chain links TRBV5-1 with TRBJ1-1, with TRBD1 as a possible D gene (5 bases). The germline V gene encodes CDR1 SGHRS and CDR2 YFSETQ. The V end was cut by 4 bases, the J end by 3 bases, with 13 bases between. CDR3 length: 14 residues. The CDR3 DNA reads TGCGCCAGCAGCCGGATCCCGGGGGACACTGAAGCTTTCTTT. Its protein is CASSRIPGDTEAFF.